In this sample, the clone carrying this TCR beta chain turned up many times. The sample originates from a study of human T cells and chemical hapten exposure. The time point: patch test 2, 6 weeks after DPC sensitization. Treatment: therapeutic diphenylcyclopropenone sensitization with weekly scalp DPC. Someone pulled total RNA out of unfractionated whole blood. The library labeled individual cDNA molecules by adding unique molecular identifiers to them. In TCRdb, the RACE reads were re-called with MiXCR into one record per CDR3 protein. Of about 54,000 distinct CDR3 sequences listed, around 10% are singletons. Germline CDR1 reads LGHDT; CDR2 reads YNNKEL (reference sequence). Trimming removed 2 bases from V and 4 bases from J, with 8 bases in between. The CDR3 contains 13 residues.

The TCR was taken from a woman between 50 and 59 years old with alopecia areata. Some clones in this sample may be carry-over from other donors' samples. The chain joins TRBV3-1 to TRBJ1-1; D is perhaps TRBD1 (6 bases). The source material was whole blood, sampled in connection with sensitization to the hapten diphenylcyclopropenone (DPC). The CDR3 DNA reads TGTGCCAGCAGCCAAAACAGGGCCACTGAAGCTTTCTTT. Translated, it gives CASSQNRATEAFF.